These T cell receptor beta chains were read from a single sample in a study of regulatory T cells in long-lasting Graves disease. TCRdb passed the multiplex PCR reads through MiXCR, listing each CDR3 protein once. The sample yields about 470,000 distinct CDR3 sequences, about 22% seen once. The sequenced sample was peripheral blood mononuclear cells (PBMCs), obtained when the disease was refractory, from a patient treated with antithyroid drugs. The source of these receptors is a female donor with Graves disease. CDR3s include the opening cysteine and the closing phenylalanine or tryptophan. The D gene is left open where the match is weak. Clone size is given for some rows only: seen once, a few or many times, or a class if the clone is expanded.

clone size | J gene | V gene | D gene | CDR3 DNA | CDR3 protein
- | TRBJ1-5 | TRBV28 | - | TGTGCCAGCAGTTTATTGGGAACGGATCAGCCCCAGCATTTT | CASSLLGTDQPQHF
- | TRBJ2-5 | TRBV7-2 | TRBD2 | TGTGCCAGCAGCTTAGAACTAGCGGTCGCGCAAGAGACCCAGTACTTC | CASSLELAVAQETQYF
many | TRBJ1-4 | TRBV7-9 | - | TGTGCCAGCAGCCTCGGAGCGTCAACTAATGAAAAACTGTTTTTT | CASSLGASTNEKLFF
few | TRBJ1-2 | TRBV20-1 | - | TGCAGTGCTGGGGGGGGGGGGCGACCCGATGGCTACACCTTC | CSAGGGGRPDGYTF
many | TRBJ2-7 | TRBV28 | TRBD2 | TGTGCCAGCAGTGCCGGACTAGCGGGAGTGGGGGAGCAGTACTTC | CASSAGLAGVGEQYF
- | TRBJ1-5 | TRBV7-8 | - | TGTGCCAGCAGCCCTACACCCGGGGGCTTGGGTCAGCCCCAGCATTTT | CASSPTPGGLGQPQHF
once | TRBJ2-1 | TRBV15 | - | TGTGCCACCAGCAAAAGTCTATTAGCGGTGACCTACAATGAGCAGTTCTTC | CATSKSLLAVTYNEQFF
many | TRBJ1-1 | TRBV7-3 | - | TGTGCCAGCAGCTTAGAGCGGGGGTCCGGAGCTTTCTTT | CASSLERGSGAFF
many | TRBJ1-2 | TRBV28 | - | TGTGCCAGCAGCCCAGGGTGGGAATATGGCTACACCTTC | CASSPGWEYGYTF
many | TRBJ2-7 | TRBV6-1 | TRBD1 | TGTGCCAGCAGTCCAGGGACAGGTGCACCCTACGAGCAGTACTTC | CASSPGTGAPYEQYF
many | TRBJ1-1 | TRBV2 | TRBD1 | TGTGCCAGCACTGGACAGGGGGCTAGTAGCACTGAAGCTTTCTTT | CASTGQGASSTEAFF
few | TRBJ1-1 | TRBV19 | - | TGTGCCAGTAGTAAGGGGTTGGTCTCTGCCGTGCGGAACACTGAAGCTTTCTTT | CASSKGLVSAVRNTEAFF
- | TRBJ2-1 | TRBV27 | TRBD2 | TGTGCCAGCAGCCCGGGAGGAGGATCCTACAATGAGCAGTTCTTC | CASSPGGGSYNEQFF
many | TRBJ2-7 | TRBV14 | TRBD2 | TGTGCCAGCAGCCACTCTCCTTACAGCGGGAGCGAGCAGTACTTC | CASSHSPYSGSEQYF
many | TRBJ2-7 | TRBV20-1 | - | TGCAGTGCTAGAGATAACTCCTGGGGGGAGCAGTACTTC | CSARDNSWGEQYF
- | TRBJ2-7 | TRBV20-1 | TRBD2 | TGCAGTGCTACTAGTAGCGGGAAGACCTACGAGCAGTACTTC | CSATSSGKTYEQYF
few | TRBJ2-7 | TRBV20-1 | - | TGCAGTGCTAGAGATCGACAGATCCTCTACGAGCAGTACTTC | CSARDRQILYEQYF
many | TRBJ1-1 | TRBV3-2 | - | TGTGCCAGCAGCCAGTACATCACTGAAGCTTTCTTT | CASSQYITEAFF
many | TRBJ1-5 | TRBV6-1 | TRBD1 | TGTGCCAGCAGTGCGCTAGCCCGACAGGGGGCCGGGGTGCCCCAGCATTTT | CASSALARQGAGVPQHF
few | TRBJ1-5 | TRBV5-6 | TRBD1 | TGTGCCAGCAGCTTCGGGACAGGGGATAGGCAGCCCCAGCATTTT | CASSFGTGDRQPQHF
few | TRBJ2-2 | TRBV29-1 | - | TGCAGCGCCCTAGGGAGAATTAACACCGGGGAGCTGTTTTTT | CSALGRINTGELFF
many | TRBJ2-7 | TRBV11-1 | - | TGTGCCAGCAGCTCCGGGACTGGGTATCACGAGCAGTACTTC | CASSSGTGYHEQYF
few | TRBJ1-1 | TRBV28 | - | TGTGCCAGCAGTCCCCTAGGGGTGGACACTGAAGCTTTCTTT | CASSPLGVDTEAFF
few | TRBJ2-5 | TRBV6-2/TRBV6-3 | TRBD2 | TGTGCCAGCAGTTTCAGACTAGCGGAAGAGACCCAGTACTTC | CASSFRLAEETQYF
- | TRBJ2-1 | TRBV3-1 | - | TGTGCCAGCAGCCAAACCGTCAATGAGCAGTTCTTC | CASSQTVNEQFF
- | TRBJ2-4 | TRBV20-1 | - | TGCAGTGCTCCAGGGAATATAGCCAAAAACATTCAGTACTTC | CSAPGNIAKNIQYF
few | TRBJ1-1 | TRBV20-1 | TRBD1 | TGCAGTGCTGCCGGGACAGGGTCCCTGAACACTGAAGCTTTCTTT | CSAAGTGSLNTEAFF
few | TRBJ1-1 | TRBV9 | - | TGTGCCAGCACCCCAGGGAGTGGCACTGAAGCTTTCTTT | CASTPGSGTEAFF
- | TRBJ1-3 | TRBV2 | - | TGTGCCAGCAGTGATGGGATGGGCCCTGGAAACACCATATATTTT | CASSDGMGPGNTIYF
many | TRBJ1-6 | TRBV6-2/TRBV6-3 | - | TGTGCCAGCAGTCCGGTCGGCAGCTCCTATAATTCACCCCTCCACTTT | CASSPVGSSYNSPLHF
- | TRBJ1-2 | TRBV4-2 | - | TGTGCCAGCAGCCAGGGGGCCTTTGGCTACACCTTC | CASSQGAFGYTF
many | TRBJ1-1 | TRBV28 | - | TGTGCCAGCAGTTTAGGGGACTTCCGAAGGAGCACTGAAGCTTTCTTT | CASSLGDFRRSTEAFF
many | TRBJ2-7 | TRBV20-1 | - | TGCAGTGCTAGGGCCGCAGCGCAACTCTCCTACGAGCAGTACTTC | CSARAAAQLSYEQYF
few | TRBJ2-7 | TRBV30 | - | TGTGCCTGGAGTTTAGGATCTACCTACGAGCAGTACTTC | CAWSLGSTYEQYF
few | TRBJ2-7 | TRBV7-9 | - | TGTGCCAGCAGCTCTCCCAGGGAGACCCGCTACGAGCAGTACTTC | CASSSPRETRYEQYF